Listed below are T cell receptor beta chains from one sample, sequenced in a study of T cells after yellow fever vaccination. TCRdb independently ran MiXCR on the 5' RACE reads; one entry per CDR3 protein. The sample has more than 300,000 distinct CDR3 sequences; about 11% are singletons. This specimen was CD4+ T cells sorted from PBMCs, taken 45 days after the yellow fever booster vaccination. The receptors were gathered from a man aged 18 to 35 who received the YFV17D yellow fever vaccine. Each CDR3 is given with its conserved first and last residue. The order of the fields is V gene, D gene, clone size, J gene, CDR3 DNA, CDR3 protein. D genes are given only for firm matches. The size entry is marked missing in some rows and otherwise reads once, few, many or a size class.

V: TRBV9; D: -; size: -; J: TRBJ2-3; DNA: TGTGCCAGCAGCGAGGGACCGGGAGATACGCAGTATTTT; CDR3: CASSEGPGDTQYF
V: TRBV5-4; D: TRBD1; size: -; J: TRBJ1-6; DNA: TGTGCCAGCAGCTACGACAGGGGGGGTTCACCCCTCCACTTT; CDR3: CASSYDRGGSPLHF
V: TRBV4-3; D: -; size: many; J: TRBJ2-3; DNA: TGCGCCAGCAGCCAAGACCCCTGGGACCGGAGCACAGATACGCAGTATTTT; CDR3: CASSQDPWDRSTDTQYF
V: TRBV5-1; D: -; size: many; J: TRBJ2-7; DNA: TGCGCCAGCAGCCAACAGGGGAGGCACTACGAGCAGTACTTC; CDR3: CASSQQGRHYEQYF
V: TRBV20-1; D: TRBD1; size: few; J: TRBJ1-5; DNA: TGCAGTGCTAGAGTGACAGGGGTCAATCAGCCCCAGCATTTT; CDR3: CSARVTGVNQPQHF
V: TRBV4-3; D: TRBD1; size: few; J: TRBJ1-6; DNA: TGCGCCAGCAGCCAAGCAGGGGGCTATAATTCACCCCTCCACTTT; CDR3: CASSQAGGYNSPLHF
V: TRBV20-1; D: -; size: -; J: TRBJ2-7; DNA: TGCAGTGCTAGAGAGGGAGGTATTCCCTACGAGCAGTACTTC; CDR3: CSAREGGIPYEQYF
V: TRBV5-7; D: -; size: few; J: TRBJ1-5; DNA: TGTGCCAGCAGCCGAGGGACCCGTCAGGATCAGCCCCAGCATTTT; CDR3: CASSRGTRQDQPQHF
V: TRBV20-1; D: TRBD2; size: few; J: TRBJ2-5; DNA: TGCAGTGCTAGACTCCTAGCGGTGGAGAAGACCCAGTACTTC; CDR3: CSARLLAVEKTQYF
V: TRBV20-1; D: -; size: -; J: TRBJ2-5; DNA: TGCAGTGCTAGTGATCGGGTTGGGAAAGAGACCCAGTACTTC; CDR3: CSASDRVGKETQYF
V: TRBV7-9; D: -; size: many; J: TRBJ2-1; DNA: TGTGCCAGCAGCTCTCGGGGGTCTACCTACAATGAGCAGTTCTTC; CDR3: CASSSRGSTYNEQFF
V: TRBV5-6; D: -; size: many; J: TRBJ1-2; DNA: TGTGCCAGCAGCTTGAAGGGACGGGACTATGGCTACACCTTC; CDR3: CASSLKGRDYGYTF
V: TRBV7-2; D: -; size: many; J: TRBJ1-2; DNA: TGTGCCAGCAGCAAAACCCCGCCGGATGGCTACACCTTC; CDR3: CASSKTPPDGYTF
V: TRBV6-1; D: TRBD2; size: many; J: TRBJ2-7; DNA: TGTGCCAGCAGGGGAACCCTAGCGGCCGAGCAGTACTTC; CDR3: CASRGTLAAEQYF
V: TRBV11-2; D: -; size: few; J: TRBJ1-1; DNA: TGTGCCAGCAGCTACAGGGTTTTGAGGGACACTGAAGCTTTCTTT; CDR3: CASSYRVLRDTEAFF
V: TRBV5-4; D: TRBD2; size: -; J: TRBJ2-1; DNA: TGTGCCAGCAGCCGAGCGCCTAGCGGAGACAATGAGCAGTTCTTC; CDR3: CASSRAPSGDNEQFF
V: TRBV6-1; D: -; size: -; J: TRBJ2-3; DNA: TGTGCCAGCAGTGAAACGGGATATACCTCCTCAGATACGCAGTATTTT; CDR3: CASSETGYTSSDTQYF
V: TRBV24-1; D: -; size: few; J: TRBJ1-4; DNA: TGTGCCACCAGTGATGACAAGACCGGGAATGAAAAACTGTTTTTT; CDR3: CATSDDKTGNEKLFF
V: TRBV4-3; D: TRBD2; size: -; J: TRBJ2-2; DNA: TGCGCCAGCAGCCAAGACCTAGCGGACACCGGGGAGCTGTTTTTT; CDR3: CASSQDLADTGELFF
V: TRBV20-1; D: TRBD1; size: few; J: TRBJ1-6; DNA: TGCAGTGTTAGGGCGGGACAGGGAGATTCACCCCTCCACTTT; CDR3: CSVRAGQGDSPLHF
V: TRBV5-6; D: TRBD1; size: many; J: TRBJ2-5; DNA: TGTGCCAGCAGCACGACAGGGCTGGGGGAGACCCAGTACTTC; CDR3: CASSTTGLGETQYF
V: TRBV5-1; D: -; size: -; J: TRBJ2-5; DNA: TGCGCCAGCAAAAACGAGGATGAGACCCAGTACTTC; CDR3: CASKNEDETQYF
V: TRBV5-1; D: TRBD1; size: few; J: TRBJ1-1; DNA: TGCGCCAGCAGCGCCGGGACAGGGTCGGACACTGAAGCTTTCTTT; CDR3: CASSAGTGSDTEAFF
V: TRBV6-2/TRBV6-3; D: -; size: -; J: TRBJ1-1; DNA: TGTGCCAGCACCGACGGGGGGTTATCTGAAGCTTTCTTT; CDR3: CASTDGGLSEAFF
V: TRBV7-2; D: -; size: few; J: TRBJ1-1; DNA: TGTGCCAGCAGCTTAGGTCAGGGGATAGGCACTGAAGCTTTCTTT; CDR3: CASSLGQGIGTEAFF
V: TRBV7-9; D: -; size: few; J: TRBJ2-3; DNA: TGTGCCAGCAGCGCTCCTTTAGGGGGGAGGACAGATACGCAGTATTTT; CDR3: CASSAPLGGRTDTQYF
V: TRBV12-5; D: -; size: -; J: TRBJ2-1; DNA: TGTGCTAGTGGGAGGCTAGCTGGATCCTACAATGAGCAGTTCTTC; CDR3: CASGRLAGSYNEQFF
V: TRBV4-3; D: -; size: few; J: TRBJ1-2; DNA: TGCGCCAGCAGCCAAGATCCACTTAACTATGGCTACACCTTC; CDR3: CASSQDPLNYGYTF
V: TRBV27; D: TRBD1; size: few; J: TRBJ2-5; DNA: TGTGCCAGCAGTAAACAGGGGGGTAAGACCCAGTACTTC; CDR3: CASSKQGGKTQYF
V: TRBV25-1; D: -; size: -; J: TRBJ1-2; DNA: TGTGCCAGCAGTGGGTACTCGGATGGACATGGCTACACCTTC; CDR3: CASSGYSDGHGYTF
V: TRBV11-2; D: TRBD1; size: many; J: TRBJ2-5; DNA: TGTGCCAGCAGCCGGGACAGGGGGTCTGAGACCCAGTACTTC; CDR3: CASSRDRGSETQYF
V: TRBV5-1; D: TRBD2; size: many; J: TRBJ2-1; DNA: TGCGCCAGCAGCCAAAGCGGGGACTCCTACAATGAGCAGTTCTTC; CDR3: CASSQSGDSYNEQFF
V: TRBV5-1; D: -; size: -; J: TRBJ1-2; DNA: TGCGCCAGCAGCCCACCGACGGGGGATAACTATGGCTACATCTTC; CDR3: CASSPPTGDNYGYIF
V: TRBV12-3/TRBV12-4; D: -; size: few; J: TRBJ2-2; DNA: TGTGCCAGCCGGGGTCTCGGGGAGCTGTTTTTT; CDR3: CASRGLGELFF
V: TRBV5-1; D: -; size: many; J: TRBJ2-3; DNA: TGCGCCAGCAGCATCGGTCCCGAGAATACGCAGTATTTT; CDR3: CASSIGPENTQYF
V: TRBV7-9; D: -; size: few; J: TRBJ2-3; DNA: TGTGCCAGCAGCACGACAGGGACTAGCACAGATACGCAGTATTTT; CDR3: CASSTTGTSTDTQYF
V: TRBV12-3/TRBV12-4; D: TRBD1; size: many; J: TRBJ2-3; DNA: TGTGCCAGCAGTTTATACAGGGGGCGAACAGATACGCAGTATTTT; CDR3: CASSLYRGRTDTQYF
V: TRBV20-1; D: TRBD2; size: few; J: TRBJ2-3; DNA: TGCAGTGCTCCGACTAGCGGGGGGGCCGATACGCAGTATTTT; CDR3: CSAPTSGGADTQYF
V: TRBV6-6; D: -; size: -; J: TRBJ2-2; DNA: TGTGCCAGCAGTCGTATAACGGGGGGCCGGAACACCGGGGAGCTGTTTTTT; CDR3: CASSRITGGRNTGELFF
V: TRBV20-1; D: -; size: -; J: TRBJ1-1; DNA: TGCAGTGCTAGCAACACCTACTCGGTCACTGAAGCTTTCTTT; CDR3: CSASNTYSVTEAFF
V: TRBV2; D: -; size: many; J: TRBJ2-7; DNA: TGTGCCAGCAGAATTACAGGATCCTACGAGCAGTACTTC; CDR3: CASRITGSYEQYF
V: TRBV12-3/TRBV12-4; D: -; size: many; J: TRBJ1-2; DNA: TGTGCCAGCAGTTTTGAAGGTGGAAACTATGGCTACACCTTC; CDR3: CASSFEGGNYGYTF
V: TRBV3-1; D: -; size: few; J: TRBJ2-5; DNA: TGTGCCAGCCGCACCTATGGGCATCCCCAAGAGACCCAGTACTTC; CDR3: CASRTYGHPQETQYF
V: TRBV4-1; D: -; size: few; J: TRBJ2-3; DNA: TGCGCCAGCAGCCAAGTTGGTAGCACAGATACGCAGTATTTT; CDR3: CASSQVGSTDTQYF
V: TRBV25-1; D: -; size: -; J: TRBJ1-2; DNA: TGTGCCAGCAGTGATCCTGGACGTTTCTATGGCTACACCTTC; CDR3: CASSDPGRFYGYTF
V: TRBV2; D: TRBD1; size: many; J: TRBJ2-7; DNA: TGTGCCAGTTCCGGGACAGGGGGCGGGGAGCAGTACTTC; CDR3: CASSGTGGGEQYF
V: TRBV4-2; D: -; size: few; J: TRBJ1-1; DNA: TGTGCCAGCAGCCAAGCACAGTTTGAAGGGGGGACTGAAGCTTTCTTT; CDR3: CASSQAQFEGGTEAFF
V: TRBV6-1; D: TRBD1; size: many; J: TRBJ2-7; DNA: TGTGCCAGCAGTGCAGCGACAGGGTCCGAGCAGTACTTC; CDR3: CASSAATGSEQYF